This T cell receptor beta chain was recovered during a study of blood T cell repertoires in COVID-19. Study context: From the United States, Italy and Spain came samples of acute and convalescent COVID-19. From T cells, B-cell-depleted T cells, or PBMCs came the material, which was cDNA or gDNA.

The count of this clone is one. Germline CDR1 reads SGHTA; CDR2 reads FQGNSA. CDR3 length equals 16 residues. Trimming removed 3 bases from V and 3 bases from J; junction bases left unmatched: 7. Per the study methods: Reference gene primer amplification gave nucleated cell count estimates. Produced via immunoSEQ multiplex PCR; TCRdb's table is partial and in-frame only. The V and J calls and the clone size are those of that table, but D and trimming were determined from the DNA. The sample records more than 60,000 clones, about four fifths being singletons. Sequencing was performed on peripheral blood. This chain joins TRBV7-2 and TRBJ2-3; 9 nucleotides match TRBD2. This receptor was identified in a man aged 55 to 69 with acute or convalescent COVID-19. The CDR3 DNA is TGTGCCAGCAGCTTTAGCGGGAGAATTGGAACAGATACGCAGTATTTT. Translating it yields CASSFSGRIGTDTQYF.